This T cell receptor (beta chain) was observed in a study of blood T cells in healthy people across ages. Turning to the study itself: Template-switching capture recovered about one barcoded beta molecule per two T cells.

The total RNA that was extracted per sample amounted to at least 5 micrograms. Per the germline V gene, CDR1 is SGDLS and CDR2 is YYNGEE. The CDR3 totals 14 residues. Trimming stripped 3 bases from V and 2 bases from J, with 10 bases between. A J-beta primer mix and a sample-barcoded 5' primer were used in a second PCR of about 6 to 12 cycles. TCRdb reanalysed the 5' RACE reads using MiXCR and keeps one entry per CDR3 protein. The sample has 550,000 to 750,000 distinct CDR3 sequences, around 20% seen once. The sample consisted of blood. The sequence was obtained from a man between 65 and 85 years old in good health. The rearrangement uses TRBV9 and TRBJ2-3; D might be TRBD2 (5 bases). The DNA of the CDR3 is TGTGCCAGCAGCGACGGAGGCAACACAGATACGCAGTATTTT. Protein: CASSDGGNTDTQYF.